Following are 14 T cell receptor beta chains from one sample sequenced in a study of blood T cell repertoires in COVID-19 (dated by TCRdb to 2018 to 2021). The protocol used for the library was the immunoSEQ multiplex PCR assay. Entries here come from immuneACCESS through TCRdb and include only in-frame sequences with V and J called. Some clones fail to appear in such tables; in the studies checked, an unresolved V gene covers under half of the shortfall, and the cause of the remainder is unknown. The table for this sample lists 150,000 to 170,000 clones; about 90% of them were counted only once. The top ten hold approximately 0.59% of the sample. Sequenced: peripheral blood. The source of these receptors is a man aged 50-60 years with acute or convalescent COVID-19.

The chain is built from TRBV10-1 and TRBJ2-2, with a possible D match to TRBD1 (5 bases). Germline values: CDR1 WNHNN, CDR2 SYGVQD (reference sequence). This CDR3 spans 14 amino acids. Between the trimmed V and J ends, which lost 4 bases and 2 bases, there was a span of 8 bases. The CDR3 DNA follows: TGCGCCAGCAGTGTGACAGCTAACACCGGGGAGCTGTTTTTT. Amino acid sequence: CASSVTANTGELFF.

The CDR3 DNA reads TGTGCCAGTAGTATAAATGGACAGGGACATACTGAAGCTTTCTTT. Translation: CASSINGQGHTEAFF. The chain uses TRBV19 and TRBJ1-1; 8 bases match TRBD1. CDR1 and CDR2 (germline): LNHDA, SQIVND (reference sequence). Unmatched junction bases numbered 7, after V lost 2 bases and J lost 5 bases. The CDR3 runs 15 residues.

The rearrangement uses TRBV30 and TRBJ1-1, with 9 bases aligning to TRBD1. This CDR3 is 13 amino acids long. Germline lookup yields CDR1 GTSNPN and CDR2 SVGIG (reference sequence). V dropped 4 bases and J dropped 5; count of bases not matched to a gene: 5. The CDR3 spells CAWTGTGHTEAFF. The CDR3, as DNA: TGTGCCTGGACAGGGACAGGGCATACTGAAGCTTTCTTT.

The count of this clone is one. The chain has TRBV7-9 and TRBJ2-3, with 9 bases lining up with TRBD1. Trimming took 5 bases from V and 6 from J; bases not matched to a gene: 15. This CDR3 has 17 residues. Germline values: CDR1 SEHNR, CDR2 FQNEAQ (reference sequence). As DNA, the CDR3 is TGTGCCAGCAGCCCGGGGCACAGGGGGCTCTCTCACGATACGCAGTATTTT. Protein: CASSPGHRGLSHDTQYF. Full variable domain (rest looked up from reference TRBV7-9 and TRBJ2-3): DTGVSQNPRHKITKRGQNVTFRCDPISEHNRLYWYRQTLGQGPEFLTYFQNEAQLEKSRLLSDRFSAERPKGSFSTLEIQRTEQGDSAMYLCASSPGHRGLSHDTQYFGPGTRLTVL.

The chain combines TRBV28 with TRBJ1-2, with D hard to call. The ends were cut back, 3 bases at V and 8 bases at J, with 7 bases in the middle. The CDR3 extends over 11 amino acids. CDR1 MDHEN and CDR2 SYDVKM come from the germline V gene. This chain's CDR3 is CASSLAVGYTF. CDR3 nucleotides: TGTGCCAGCAGTTTGGCGGTCGGCTACACCTTC.

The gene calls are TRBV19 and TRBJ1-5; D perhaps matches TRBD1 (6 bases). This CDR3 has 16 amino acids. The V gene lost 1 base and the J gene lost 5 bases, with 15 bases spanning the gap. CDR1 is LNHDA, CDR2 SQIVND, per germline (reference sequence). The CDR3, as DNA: TGTGCCAGTAGTATAGCTCTAGGGACAAACTATCAGCCCCAGCATTTT. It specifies CASSIALGTNYQPQHF.

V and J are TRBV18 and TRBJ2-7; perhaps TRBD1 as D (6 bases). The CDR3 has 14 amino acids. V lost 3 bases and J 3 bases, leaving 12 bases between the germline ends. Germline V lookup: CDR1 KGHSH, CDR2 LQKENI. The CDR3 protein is CASSPGQSDYEQYF. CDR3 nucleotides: TGTGCCAGCTCACCGGGACAATCAGACTACGAGCAGTACTTC.

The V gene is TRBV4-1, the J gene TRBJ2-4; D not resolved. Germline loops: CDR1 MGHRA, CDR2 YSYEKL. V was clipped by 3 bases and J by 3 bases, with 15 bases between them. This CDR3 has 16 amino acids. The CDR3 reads CASSHPARNVKNIQYF. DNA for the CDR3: TGCGCCAGCAGCCACCCCGCTAGAAATGTCAAAAACATTCAGTACTTC.

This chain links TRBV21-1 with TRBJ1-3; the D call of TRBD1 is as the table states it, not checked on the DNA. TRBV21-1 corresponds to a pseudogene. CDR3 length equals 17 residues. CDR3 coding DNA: TGTGCCAGCAGCAAAAAGCCCAGGGGGGTCTCTGGAAACACCATATATTTT. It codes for CASSKKPRGVSGNTIYF.

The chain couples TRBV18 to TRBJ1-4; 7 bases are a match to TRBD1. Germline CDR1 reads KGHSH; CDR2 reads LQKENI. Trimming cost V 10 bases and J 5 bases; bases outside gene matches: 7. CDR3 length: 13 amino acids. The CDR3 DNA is TGTGCCACGCAAGGGACAGCGAATGAAAAACTGTTTTTT. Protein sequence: CATQGTANEKLFF.

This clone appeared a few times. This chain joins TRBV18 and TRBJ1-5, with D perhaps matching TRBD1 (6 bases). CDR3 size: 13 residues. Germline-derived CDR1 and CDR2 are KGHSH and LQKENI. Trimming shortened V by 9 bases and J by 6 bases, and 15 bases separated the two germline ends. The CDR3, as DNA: TGTGCCAGTGCAGGGGATCCAGCTCAGCCCCAGCATTTT. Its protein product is CASAGDPAQPQHF.

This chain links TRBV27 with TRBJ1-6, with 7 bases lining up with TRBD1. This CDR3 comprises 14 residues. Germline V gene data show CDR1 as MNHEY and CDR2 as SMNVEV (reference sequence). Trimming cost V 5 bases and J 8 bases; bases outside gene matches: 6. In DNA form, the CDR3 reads TGTGCCAGCAGTAGACCGGGACAGTATTCACCCCTCCACTTT. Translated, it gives CASSRPGQYSPLHF.

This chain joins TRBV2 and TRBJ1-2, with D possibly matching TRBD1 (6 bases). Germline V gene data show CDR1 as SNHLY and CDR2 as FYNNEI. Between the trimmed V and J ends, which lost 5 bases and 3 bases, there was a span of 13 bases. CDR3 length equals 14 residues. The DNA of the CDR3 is TGTGCCAGCAGTAAAAATACAGGGTACTATGGCTACACCTTC. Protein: CASSKNTGYYGYTF.

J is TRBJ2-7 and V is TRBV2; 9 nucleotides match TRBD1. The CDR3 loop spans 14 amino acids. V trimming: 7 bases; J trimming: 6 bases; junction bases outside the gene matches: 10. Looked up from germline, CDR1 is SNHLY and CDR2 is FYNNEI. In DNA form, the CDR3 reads TGTGCCAGCATCATAGCCGGGACAGGGTCCGAGCAGTACTTC. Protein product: CASIIAGTGSEQYF.